This TCR beta chain was documented in a study of T-cell memory formation after mild COVID-19. TCRdb recomputed calls from the 5' RACE reads with MiXCR, one row per CDR3 protein. The data contain around 410,000 distinct CDR3 sequences, roughly a quarter of them seen just once; the ten biggest clones take up over 10%. Per the germline V gene, CDR1 is SGHKS and CDR2 is YYEKEE (reference sequence). The CDR3 is 15 amino acids. The J segment lost 6 bases and the V segment lost 4 bases, leaving 9 bases of the junction unmatched. This clonotype was counted between two and nine times. Sequenced sample: PBMCs or a T cell subset sorted from them (not recorded which). This sequence originates from an adult woman who had mild COVID-19 (a few samples of this study predate the infection). Cell type and time point are not known. The rearrangement links TRBV5-5 to TRBJ1-1; 10 nucleotides align to TRBD1. The CDR3 loop reads CASSGWTGGKAEAFF. The CDR3, as DNA: TGTGCCAGCAGCGGATGGACAGGGGGTAAGGCTGAAGCTTTCTTT.